The sequence of this T cell receptor beta chain was determined in a study of cytomegalovirus exposure and HLA in healthy donors. Study in general: A data release that came early held approximately 85 million unique TCRs from HLA-typed donors. Study-level results: Using a false discovery rate of 0.05, a later analysis showed that 16,000 or so TCR beta sequences were associated with HLA alleles. A missense DCLRE1C variant was associated with V- and J-gene trimming of TCR beta chains in a later analysis, and an independent cohort replicated the association. DRB1 showed the most TCR associations and HLA-C the fewest in a later analysis, as rates varied by HLA locus.

There are 16 residues in the CDR3. CDR1 and CDR2 from the germline V gene are SNHLY and FYNNEI. After removal of 8 bases from V and 10 bases from J, the junction contained 16 bases not matched to a gene. A remark on this clone: No antigen is known for it.

PCR employed 60 Vbeta and 13 Jbeta primers. TCRdb's copy holds only in-frame clones and misses some; the assay was immunoSEQ multiplex PCR. The sample lists about 180,000 clones, roughly 80% occurring once. The material sequenced was PBMCs. This chain joins TRBV2 and TRBJ2-3; TRBD2 matches 12 bases. The source of this sequence is a man in his forties in good health and CMV-seronegative. The CDR3: CASGKSASGRGGAQYF. In DNA, the CDR3 is TGTGCCAGCGGGAAATCGGCTAGCGGGAGGGGCGGGGCGCAGTATTTT. Drawing the rest from reference TRBV2 and TRBJ2-3, the complete variable domain is EPEVTQTPSHQVTQMGQEVILRCVPISNHLYFYWYRQILGQKVEFLVSFYNNEISEKSEIFDDQFSVERPDGSNFTLKIRSTKLEDSAMYFCASGKSASGRGGAQYFGPGTRLTVL.